This T cell receptor beta chain was identified during a study of blood T cell repertoires in COVID-19. At the level of the study: Sites across the United States, Italy and Spain contributed samples from acute and convalescent COVID-19.

Libraries were prepared by immunoSEQ multiplex PCR; TCRdb keeps only in-frame clonotypes and omits some of them. The repertoire holds about 250,000 clones, more than 70% seen once, with 2% to 2.5% in the top ten. V lost 8 bases to trimming and J lost 6 bases; unmatched junction nucleotides: 2. Germline CDR1 MGHDK, CDR2 SYGVNS. The CDR3 is made up of 12 amino acids. This TCR was recovered from a woman between 40 and 55 years old who had recovered from COVID-19. The sequenced sample consisted of peripheral blood. V and J are TRBV25-1 and TRBJ1-4; 8 nucleotides match TRBD1. DNA for the CDR3: TGTGCCAGCGGACAGGGTTATGAAAAACTGTTTTTT. Translation: CASGQGYEKLFF.